The rows below give T cell receptor beta chains drawn from one sample of a study of blood T cell repertoires in COVID-19. Sequencing used immunoSEQ multiplex PCR; TCRdb keeps in-frame clones, though not all of them. The table has around 69,000 clones, just over 85% seen once. The sample taken for sequencing was peripheral blood. The source of these receptors is a man aged 50-60 years with active COVID-19. CDR3s leave out the opening cysteine and the closing phenylalanine or tryptophan. The order of the fields is J gene, D gene, V gene, CDR3 protein. D genes are given only for firm matches.

>TRBJ2-3|-|TRBV19
ASNQASSDTQY
>TRBJ2-7|-|TRBV18
ASSRGAQGAYEQY
>TRBJ2-1|TRBD2|TRBV18
ASSNAGGNNEQF
>TRBJ1-1|-|TRBV7-9
ASGDMGTEAF
>TRBJ1-2|TRBD1|TRBV3-1/TRBV3-2
ASSQAGQGANYGYT
>TRBJ2-5|TRBD1|TRBV24-1
ATSEGGWEETQY
>TRBJ1-1|-|TRBV6-2/TRBV6-3
ASSYSPIYYVATEAF
>TRBJ2-6|-|TRBV18
ASSPRLSGANVLT
>TRBJ1-1|-|TRBV28
ASSLGRGGEAF
>TRBJ2-3|-|TRBV20-1
SASLGGQSTDTQY
>TRBJ2-3|-|TRBV12-3/TRBV12-4
ASTFFPDTQY
>TRBJ2-2|TRBD1|TRBV3-1/TRBV3-2
ASRPGGVLVGELF
>TRBJ2-3|TRBD2|TRBV5-4
ASSSQRGVGTDTQY
>TRBJ1-6|-|TRBV18
ASSPGVSSPLH
>TRBJ2-7|-|TRBV3-1/TRBV3-2
ASSQGTQSSYEQY
>TRBJ2-2|-|TRBV6-4
ASSEIATARELF
>TRBJ2-5|TRBD1|TRBV6-5
ASRIAGQVKETQY
>TRBJ1-2|-|TRBV7-2
ASGVYYGYT
>TRBJ1-1|TRBD1|TRBV7-2
ASSFWDRPEAF
>TRBJ1-4|TRBD1|TRBV19
ASSMGQGYSEKLF
>TRBJ2-5|TRBD2|TRBV5-1
ASSRLAYQETQY
>TRBJ2-7|TRBD1|TRBV24-1
ATRDRDLVGYEQY